Listed here are 17 T cell receptor beta chains from one sample, sequenced in a study of cytomegalovirus exposure and HLA in healthy donors. This PCR relied on a set of 60 Vbeta primers and 13 Jbeta primers. Clones were read by immunoSEQ multiplex PCR, and TCRdb kept only the in-frame ones, dropping some. The profile shows approximately 170,000 clones, 55% to 65% of them singletons. The sample was PBMCs. These receptors all stem from a man aged 35 to 55 in good health and CMV-seronegative.

J is TRBJ1-1 and V is TRBV10-3; 8 bases fit TRBD1. Germline CDR1 and CDR2: ENHRY and SYGVKD. The length of the CDR3 is 15 residues. V shed 3 bases, J shed 0 bases, and the junction held 3 bases outside the gene matches. This CDR3 reads CAISEGQGMNTEAFF. For the CDR3, the DNA is TGTGCCATCAGTGAAGGACAGGGAATGAACACTGAAGCTTTCTTT.

V gene TRBV7-9 combines with J gene TRBJ2-1, with TRBD2 matching 8 bases. The ends lost 4 bases at V and 7 bases at J; junction bases unmatched: 6. Germline V gene sequence: CDR1 SEHNR, CDR2 FQNEAQ (reference sequence). The CDR3 runs 14 residues. Here the CDR3 DNA reads TGTGCCAGCAGCTCCGGACTAGCACTAAATGAGCAGTTCTTC. Translating gives CASSSGLALNEQFF. Full variable domain (rest looked up from reference TRBV7-9 and TRBJ2-1): DTGVSQNPRHKITKRGQNVTFRCDPISEHNRLYWYRQTLGQGPEFLTYFQNEAQLEKSRLLSDRFSAERPKGSFSTLEIQRTEQGDSAMYLCASSSGLALNEQFFGPGTRLTVL.

The chain has TRBV5-5 and TRBJ1-2; TRBD1 matches 10 bases. This CDR3 region has 17 residues. Germline CDR1 SGHKS, CDR2 YYEKEE (reference sequence). The junction had 9 bases not matched to a gene; V was cut back by 0 bases and J by 4 bases. The CDR3 nucleotides read TGTGCCAGCAGCTTGGGACAGGGGGCTAGTAGGGGCTATGGCTACACCTTC. This sequence encodes CASSLGQGASRGYGYTF.

This chain joins TRBV6-5 and TRBJ1-6; D is undetermined. The CDR3 is 13 amino acids. Trimming removed 5 bases at V and 9 bases at J, with 11 bases between. CDR1 is MNHEY, CDR2 SVGAGI, per germline. This CDR3 is CASSESPVSPLHF. The DNA of the CDR3 is TGTGCCAGCAGTGAAAGCCCGGTTTCACCCCTCCACTTT.

This clone has more than one count but fewer than ten. The chain has TRBV6-6 and TRBJ1-3; D unresolved. The CDR3 covers 12 residues. CDR1 is MNHNY and CDR2 is SVGAGI in the germline V gene (reference sequence). V was pared by 8 bases and J by 4 bases, with 9 bases between. The CDR3 is CASLGAGNTIYF. DNA for the CDR3: TGTGCCAGCCTTGGAGCAGGAAACACCATATATTTT.

The genes are TRBV19 and TRBJ1-4, with TRBD1 matching 9 bases. The CDR3 has 16 amino acids. V shed 3 bases, J shed 7 bases, and the junction held 9 bases outside the gene matches. Germline values: CDR1 LNHDA, CDR2 SQIVND (reference sequence). DNA of the CDR3: TGTGCCAGTAGTATGCCACAGGGGGCCCGTTCTGAAAAACTGTTTTTT. It is translated as CASSMPQGARSEKLFF.

The J gene is TRBJ1-5, the V gene TRBV4-1; D might be TRBD1 (5 bases). Looked up from germline, CDR1 is MGHRA and CDR2 is YSYEKL. The CDR3 is 15 amino acids. Trimming shortened V by 4 bases and J by 2 bases, and 12 bases separated the two germline ends. CDR3 DNA sequence: TGCGCCAGCAGCCTTGCACGGGGGGGCAATCAGCCCCAGCATTTT. Amino acids: CASSLARGGNQPQHF.

This clone was detected only a few times. The chain recombines TRBV6-1 with TRBJ1-5; possible D gene TRBD1, 6 bases. The CDR3 runs 15 residues. Trimming stripped 6 bases from V and 0 bases from J, with 12 bases between. CDR1 and CDR2 (germline): MNHNS, SASEGT. The CDR3, as DNA: TGTGCCAGCAGGCCCCGGGACAATAGCAATCAGCCCCAGCATTTT. Translating gives CASRPRDNSNQPQHF.

CDR3 sequence (DNA): TGCGCCAGCAGCTACCAGACAGGCACTAATGAAAAACTGTTTTTT. Protein sequence: CASSYQTGTNEKLFF. The rearrangement uses TRBV5-1 and TRBJ1-4, with TRBD1 as a possible D gene (6 bases). The CDR3 sequence is 15 residues long. CDR1 SGHRS and CDR2 YFSETQ come from the germline V gene. The V end was cut by 3 bases, the J end by 2 bases, with 11 bases between.

The chain recombines TRBV2 with TRBJ2-1; D call uncertain. CDR1 is SNHLY, CDR2 FYNNEI, per germline. The V end lost 6 bases, the J end lost 4 bases, and 16 bases lay between the germline ends. This CDR3 comprises 15 residues. DNA for the CDR3: TGTGCCAGCAGGACCGCTCCCCCGAGGTACAATGAGCAGTTCTTC. Translated, it gives CASRTAPPRYNEQFF.

This clone was found once. CDR3 sequence: CASSLLAISETQYF. Here the CDR3 DNA reads TGTGCCAGCAGCTTACTAGCAATATCAGAGACCCAGTACTTC. This chain connects TRBV7-2 to TRBJ2-5; maybe TRBD2 (5 bases). V lost 2 bases to trimming and J lost 4 bases, with 11 bases between them. The CDR3 sequence is 14 residues long. The germline V gene encodes CDR1 SGHTA and CDR2 FQGNSA.

This chain joins TRBV28 and TRBJ1-2, with 7 nucleotides matching TRBD1. The length of the CDR3 is 15 residues. V lost 6 bases to trimming and J lost 6 bases; unmatched junction nucleotides: 13. The germline CDR1 and CDR2 sequences are MDHEN and SYDVKM. CDR3 in amino acids: CASRTTGTEVNGYTF. CDR3 DNA: TGTGCCAGCAGGACGACAGGGACGGAGGTTAATGGCTACACCTTC.

The genes are TRBV19 and TRBJ2-2; D is ambiguous. Germline loops: CDR1 LNHDA, CDR2 SQIVND (reference sequence). The CDR3 extends over 12 amino acids. Trimming cost V 7 bases and J 1 base, with 4 bases left between them. In DNA form, the CDR3 reads TGTGCCAGTACCCTGAACACCGGGGAGCTGTTTTTT. This codes for CASTLNTGELFF.

The V call is TRBV5-4, the J call TRBJ2-7, with 7 bases identical to TRBD1. Trimming at V came to 4 bases and at J to 6 bases, leaving 4 bases not matched to a gene. The CDR3 loop spans 12 amino acids. CDR1 is SGHNT and CDR2 is YYREEE in the germline V gene (reference sequence). The CDR3 loop reads CASSIDRAEQYF. The CDR3 coding sequence is TGTGCCAGCAGCATAGACAGGGCCGAGCAGTACTTC.

The genes are TRBV23-1 and TRBJ2-2; TRBD1 agrees at 7 bases. TRBV23-1 is given ORF status, its function remaining uncertain. The CDR3 runs 16 residues. V shed 7 bases, J shed 3 bases, and the junction held 11 bases outside the gene matches. The CDR3 bases are TGCGCCAGCATCTTTGGACAGGTTTTGGACACCGGGGAGCTGTTTTTT. Translation: CASIFGQVLDTGELFF.

The chain employs TRBV6-1 and TRBJ2-1; D gene uncertain. The CDR3 is made up of 12 amino acids. V lost 2 bases, J lost 6 bases, and 5 bases lay in between. The germline gives CDR1 MNHNS, CDR2 SASEGT. The CDR3 DNA sequence: TGTGCCAGCAGTGAATTTATCAATGAGCAGTTCTTC. Encoded protein: CASSEFINEQFF.

The chain links TRBV5-1 to TRBJ2-3; 8 bases align to TRBD1. With V trimmed by 4 bases and J by 8 bases, 15 bases remained unmatched. The CDR3 is 16 residues long. Germline V gene sequence: CDR1 SGHRS, CDR2 YFSETQ. CDR3 residues: CASSVSGTGVAGTQYF. In nucleotides, the CDR3 is TGCGCCAGCAGCGTCTCCGGGACAGGAGTTGCAGGTACGCAGTATTTT.